This TCR beta chain was sequenced during a study of cytomegalovirus exposure and HLA in healthy donors. Broader study findings: TCR beta chains numbering some 160 were designated cytomegalovirus-associated. Most TCR sequences were seen very rarely across donors, but some public TCRs occurred in many. The classifier was said to identify cytomegalovirus status with high specificity and sensitivity.

CDR3 length equals 13 residues. CDR1 MNHEY and CDR2 SMNVEV come from the germline V gene (reference sequence). V gave up 6 bases and J gave up 3 bases; unmatched junction bases: 5. Clones were sequenced by immunoSEQ multiplex PCR, and TCRdb holds only the in-frame ones, with some missing. The sample has around 74,000 clones; around 85% are singletons. With regard to this clone: Its antigen is undetermined.

Sequenced: PBMCs. The chain recombines TRBV27 with TRBJ2-7; 7 nucleotides agree with TRBD1. This TCR was sampled from a man aged 30-40 years in good health and CMV-seronegative. CDR3 loop: CASSRDSHYEQYF. Here the CDR3 DNA reads TGTGCCAGCAGCCGGGACAGCCACTACGAGCAGTACTTC.